This TCR beta chain was identified during a study of OX40 agonist ivuxolimab in advanced cancers. Study-level points and caveats: Antigen specificity was not determined for the expanded peripheral T cells.

The CDR3 is made up of 20 amino acids. Germline CDR1 is PRHDT and CDR2 is FYEKMQ (reference sequence). J was trimmed by 3 bases and V by 6 bases; bases with no gene match: 15. Of note for this clone: Its antigen is still unknown.

The method was immunoSEQ multiplex PCR; TCRdb's version includes in-frame clones alone and lacks a portion of them. Among about 80,000 clones listed, about nine tenths were seen once. The genes are TRBV13 and TRBJ2-6; 12 bases agree with TRBD1. This sample comprised CD4+ or CD8+ T cells sorted from blood, obtained in a trial of the OX40 agonist ivuxolimab. The sequence was obtained from an adult with an advanced solid tumor such as melanoma, head and neck, liver or kidney cancer. CDR3 loop: CASRPNRDRGRAVGANVLTF. The CDR3 bases are TGTGCCAGCAGACCAAACCGGGACAGGGGGCGCGCGGTTGGGGCCAACGTCCTGACTTTC.